A single T cell receptor (beta chain) is shown here with its context. What it binds is unknown. The data were obtained in a study of cytotoxic CD8 clonotypes in ibrutinib-treated CLL. Background on the study: Across the patients, 11 were relapsed/refractory, roughly 14 treatment-naive and 17 to 18 IGHV unmutated. Specimens for response were gathered following a median approximately 12 months of therapy, spanning 6 to 36. Study observations and caveats: The study sampled sustained-remission and progressing patients at different times. Circulating CD8+ T-cell counts were tracked by baseline clonality, which exceeded that of age-matched healthy donors.

Some clones are missing from TCRdb's copy, which holds only in-frame ones; the method was immunoSEQ multiplex PCR. The data hold some 47,000 clones, with 45% to 60% observed a single time. The germline CDR1 and CDR2 sequences are MNHEY and SVGAGI. Unmatched junction bases numbered 10, after V lost 4 bases and J lost 8 bases. This CDR3 is 16 amino acids long. This specimen was PBMCs, taken after 24 months of ibrutinib treatment. The clonotype originates from a human donor with chronic lymphocytic leukemia. The chain has TRBV6-5 and TRBJ2-1; the match to TRBD1 covers 11 bases. In nucleotides, the CDR3 is TGTGCCAGCAGTTCCCGGGACAGGGGGTCTCAGGATGAGCAGTTCTTC. It is translated as CASSSRDRGSQDEQFF.